Given below is one TCR beta chain in context. Its antigen remains unknown. In germline, CDR1 is SGHRS, CDR2 YFSETQ. The CDR3 consists of 15 residues. V was trimmed by 4 bases and J by 2 bases, leaving 15 bases between them. The entry originates in a study of T cells after posttransplantation cyclophosphamide. Notes on the study in general: Recipient CMV seropositivity and CMV reactivation strongly tracked TRB clonality. Later blood repertoires were often dominated by clones from the donor CD8+ memory compartment.

Cyclophosphamide on days +3 and +4 followed busulfan-fludarabine conditioning and a marrow graft. Sequenced by immunoSEQ multiplex PCR; TCRdb stores in-frame clones only, minus some. The sample shows 15,000 to 20,000 clones, roughly nine tenths of them seen only once. The TCR sequence derives from a male patient in his sixties who received an allogeneic stem cell transplant from a related donor and was CMV-positive. Some T cells may be provided by the graft donor. This chain links TRBV5-1 with TRBJ1-1, with D possibly TRBD1 on 5 matching bases. Source: CD4+ T cells sorted from blood, taken after allogeneic stem cell transplant with posttransplant cyclophosphamide. The CDR3 protein is CASSPAPTENTEAFF. CDR3 coding DNA: TGCGCCAGCAGCCCGGCCCCGACAGAAAACACTGAAGCTTTCTTT.